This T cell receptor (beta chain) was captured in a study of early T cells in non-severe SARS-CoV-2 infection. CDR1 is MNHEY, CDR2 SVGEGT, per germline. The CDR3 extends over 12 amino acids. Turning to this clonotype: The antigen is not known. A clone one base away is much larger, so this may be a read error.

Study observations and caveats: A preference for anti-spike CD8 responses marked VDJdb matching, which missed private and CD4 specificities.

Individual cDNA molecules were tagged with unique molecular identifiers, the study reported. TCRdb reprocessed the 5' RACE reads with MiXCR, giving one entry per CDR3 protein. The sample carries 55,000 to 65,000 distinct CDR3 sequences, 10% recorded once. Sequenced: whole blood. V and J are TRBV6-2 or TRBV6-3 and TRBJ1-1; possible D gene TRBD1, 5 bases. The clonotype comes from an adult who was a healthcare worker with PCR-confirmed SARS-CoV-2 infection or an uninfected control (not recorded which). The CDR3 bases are TGTGCCAGCAGTTATCGGGGCACTGAAGTTTTCTTT. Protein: CASSYRGTEVFF.